This TCR beta chain was obtained from a study of T cell responses to AZD1222 COVID-19 vaccine. As concerns this clone: Its target is unknown.

CDR1 is SGHVS, CDR2 FQNEAQ, per germline. The CDR3 has 17 amino acids. V was clipped by 5 bases and J by 4 bases; unmatched bases: 12. Profiled with immunoSEQ multiplex PCR; TCRdb holds only in-frame clones, not every one. This sample carries more than 100,000 clones, approximately 90% of them seen once, and the ten largest clones take roughly 3.5%. Broader study findings: After the peak T cell response, and only then, were repertoires sampled.

This chain connects TRBV7-8 to TRBJ2-5; TRBD2 matches 11 bases. Sequenced here: peripheral blood, sampled on day 0 of AZD1222 vaccination. The receptor was isolated from an adult in good health. CDR3 amino acids: CASSLPGLAGGGETQYF. CDR3 sequence (DNA): TGTGCCAGCAGCCTACCTGGCCTAGCGGGGGGTGGAGAGACCCAGTACTTC.